This T cell receptor (beta chain) was profiled in a study of identical twins. Overall study results and limits: Partly confounded zero-insertion analyses could result from invariant MAIT and iNKT cells.

All donors were healthy Caucasians. On this clonotype: No antigen is known for it.

cDNA molecules carried unique molecular identifiers, and template switching added a universal primer site. MiXCR, run by TCRdb on the 5' RACE reads, gives a single entry per CDR3 protein. The table records hundreds of thousands of distinct CDR3 sequences, roughly an eighth of them present only once. Germline V CDR1 and CDR2: SGHVS, FNYEAQ. The V end was cut by 9 bases, the J end by 5 bases, with 22 bases between. The CDR3 covers 15 residues. These data also formed part of another study, on yellow fever vaccine responses in identical twins.

Sequencing was carried out using PBMCs. This TCR was sampled from a woman under 30 in good health. This chain joins TRBV7-6 and TRBJ2-5; a possible D gene is TRBD2 (5 bases). The CDR3 nucleotides read TGTGCCAGTGACGCGGGCCCATCCGGTGATGAGACCCAGTACTTC. Its translation: CASDAGPSGDETQYF.